This TCR beta chain was profiled in a study of T-cell memory formation after mild COVID-19. The overall study: The TCR clusters were mostly specific to one donor. Study results and caveats: Clones contracting across day 15 to 85 had a balanced CD4/CD8 profile; later expanding clones leaned CD4+.

The V gene end was trimmed by 2 bases and the J gene end by 4 bases; junction bases not matched to a gene: 7. The germline gives CDR1 KGHDR, CDR2 SFDVKD. This CDR3 has 18 residues. As regards this clonotype: Its target is not known.

One entry per CDR3 protein results from TCRdb running MiXCR on the 5' RACE reads. The sample comprises around 130,000 distinct CDR3 sequences, about 6% of which are singletons, and about 2.2% rests with the top ten. Sequences were obtained from PBMCs or a T cell subset sorted from them (not recorded which). This sequence was found in an adult woman who had mild COVID-19 (a few samples of this study predate the infection). Cell type and time point are not known. This sequence joins TRBV24-1 and TRBJ2-5; 15 bases are a match to TRBD2. The CDR3 bases are TGTGCCACCAGTGATTCCGGCACGGGACTAGCGGGAGGAGAGACCCAGTACTTC. Translated, it gives CATSDSGTGLAGGETQYF.